Given below is one T cell receptor beta chain in context. This sample is part of a study of CD8 T cells in Susac syndrome. The RNA input was about 0.5 to 1 ug, and it was reverse transcribed with random hexamers. The authors amplified TCR beta CDR3 across 54 Vbeta and 13 Jbeta using immunoSEQ multiplex PCR. TCRdb called the immunoSEQ multiplex PCR reads again in MiXCR, with one record for every CDR3 protein. In the table there are about 180,000 distinct CDR3 sequences, around 94% of which are singletons. There are 15 residues in the CDR3. V lost 5 bases to trimming and J lost 7 bases; unmatched junction nucleotides: 14. Germline CDR1 is DFQATT and CDR2 is SNEGSKA (reference sequence).

The chain is built from TRBV20-1 and TRBJ2-3; 8 bases match TRBD2. The clonotype was recovered from a human donor with Susac syndrome. Sequenced material: CD4+ T cells from PBMCs. CDR3 coding DNA: TGCAGTGCTGGTACAACTAGCGGAAGAGGTCATACGCAGTATTTT. This gives the protein CSAGTTSGRGHTQYF.